This entry features one T cell receptor (beta chain) sequence. This clonotype has at least ten counts. The target of this receptor is not known. Base qualities were left out, and no much larger clone turns up one base away. Based on the germline V gene (reference sequence), the CDR1 and CDR2 sequences are DFQATT and SNEGSKA. The cysteine opens and the phenylalanine closes a CDR3 of 15 amino acids. Left in the record is the CDR3 DNA by itself, 45 bases read in frame from the first base. The V and J ends are trimmed by 0 bases and 1 base, leaving 10 bases between them. Genomic DNA served as template for TCR beta VDJ combination and CDR3 sequence profiling. TCR repertoire sequencing was run on an Illumina HiSeq 2000. As for the original processing: TRBV/TRBJ rearrangement plots, CDR3 size and DJ length profiles, and Simpson's diversity index were used to assess repertoires. The immunodominant clone was defined as the most abundant DNA sequence in deep sequencing data. CDR3 amino acid sequences were screened for sharing across subjects and were compared with published repertoires and the VDJdb database. TCRdb's own reprocessing of the public reads used fastp at Q25 and MiXCR and kept productive beta chains. Each entry is one CDR3 protein sequence, shown with its most common DNA and genes. V and J calls and clone size were set by TCRdb, not the authors. This sample gives hundreds of thousands of distinct CDR3 sequences in total; 60% to 80% of them show up just once. Approximately 3.9% of the sample comes from the top ten.

These data come from a study of CD8+CD57+ T cells in acquired aplastic anemia listed by TCRdb under 2018. With respect to the entire study: A mean of around 3.3 ug of DNA, ranging from roughly 0.19 to 30 ug, was extracted from sorted CD4+ and CD8+ cells. Healthy donor samples averaged around 9.8 million reads for CD4+ and fewer than 12 million for CD8+ cells. Paper-wide results and their limitations: Between patients and healthy controls, no significant difference in CD8+ Simpson's diversity was found (P=0.060). Although 25 to 30 CD8+ CDR3 sequences were shared by patients and controls, these sequences appeared highly expressed in patients and within the immunodominant clones of patients.

In this study, sorted CD4+ and CD8+ T cells from the blood of healthy subjects and of severe aplastic anemia patients had their TCR repertoires deep-sequenced. Ficoll-Paque density gradient centrifugation was used to isolate peripheral blood mononuclear cells. Before DNA extraction, CD4+ and CD8+ T cells were sorted by FACS or by magnetic beads. Specimen: sorted CD4+, CD8+, or CD8+CD57+ T cells (not recorded which) from PBMCs. This clonotype was obtained from a human donor in good health, serving as a control. In this chain, TRBV20-1 is recombined with TRBJ1-5; the D gene remains uncertain. Read as DNA, the sequence is TGCAGTGCTAGAGAACTGGGTATAAGCAATCAGCCCCAGCATTTT. Its product reads: CSARELGISNQPQHF.